This note documents a single T cell receptor (beta chain) sequence. CDR1 is LGHNA, CDR2 YSLEER, per germline. Trimming cost V 2 bases and J 3 bases, with 15 bases left between them. CDR3 length: 16 residues. This sample stems from a study of blood T cell repertoires in COVID-19. Assay: immunoSEQ multiplex PCR; the TCRdb copy retains only in-frame clones and omits some. The sample consists of 130,000 or so clones, approximately 83% of them appearing once. Input material: peripheral blood. The clonotype was recovered from a woman aged 45-65 years who had recovered from COVID-19. The chain combines TRBV4-3 with TRBJ2-3; the D gene is possibly TRBD2 (6 bases). The CDR3 DNA reads TGCGCCAGCAGCCAAAGAAGCTATCTAGCGACAGATACGCAGTATTTT. Translated: CASSQRSYLATDTQYF.